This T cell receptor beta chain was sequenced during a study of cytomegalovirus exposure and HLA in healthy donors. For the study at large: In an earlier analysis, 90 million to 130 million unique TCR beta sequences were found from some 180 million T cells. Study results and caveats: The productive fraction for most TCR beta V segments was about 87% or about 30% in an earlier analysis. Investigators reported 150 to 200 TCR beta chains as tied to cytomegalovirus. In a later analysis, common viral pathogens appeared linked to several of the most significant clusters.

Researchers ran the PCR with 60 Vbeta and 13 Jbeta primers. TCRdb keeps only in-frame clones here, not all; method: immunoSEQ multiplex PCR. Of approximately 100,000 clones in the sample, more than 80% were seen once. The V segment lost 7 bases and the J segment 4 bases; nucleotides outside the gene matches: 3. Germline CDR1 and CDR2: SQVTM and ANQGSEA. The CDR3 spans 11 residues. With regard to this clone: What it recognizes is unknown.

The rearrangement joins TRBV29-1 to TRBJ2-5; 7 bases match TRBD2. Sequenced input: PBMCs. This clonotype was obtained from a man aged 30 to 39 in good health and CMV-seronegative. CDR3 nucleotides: TGCAGCGCCCCGGGGGGAGAGACCCAGTACTTC. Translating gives CSAPGGETQYF.